Listed below are T cell receptor beta chains from one sample, sequenced in a study of cytomegalovirus exposure and HLA in healthy donors. TCRdb's table, derived via immunoSEQ multiplex PCR, lists solely in-frame clones and lacks some. Of 250,000 to 300,000 clones listed, approximately 86% are singletons. Sequenced input: PBMCs. The source of these receptors is a woman younger than 30 in good health and CMV-seronegative. Each CDR3 is given with its conserved first and last residue. A D gene is named only where the DNA matches it firmly. Rows may omit the clone size; those that give it use once, few, many or a size class.

abundance: -
d_gene: -
v_gene: TRBV6-5
j_gene: TRBJ1-1
CDR3aa: CASSYSGAGANTEAFF
CDR3nt: TGTGCCAGCAGTTACTCAGGGGCAGGGGCGAACACTGAAGCTTTCTTT

abundance: -
d_gene: -
v_gene: TRBV19
j_gene: TRBJ2-2
CDR3aa: CASSIVGGLSTGELFF
CDR3nt: TGTGCCAGTAGTATAGTGGGGGGGCTTAGCACCGGGGAGCTGTTTTTT

abundance: once
d_gene: TRBD1
v_gene: TRBV6-5
j_gene: TRBJ1-4
CDR3aa: CASRFGTGKLFF
CDR3nt: TGTGCCAGCAGATTCGGGACAGGGAAACTGTTTTTT

abundance: -
d_gene: TRBD1
v_gene: TRBV5-1
j_gene: TRBJ2-5
CDR3aa: CASSLAMGQGSETQYF
CDR3nt: TGCGCCAGCAGCTTGGCCATGGGACAGGGTTCTGAGACCCAGTACTTC

abundance: -
d_gene: TRBD1
v_gene: TRBV4-1
j_gene: TRBJ1-2
CDR3aa: CASSQPGQANYGYTF
CDR3nt: TGCGCCAGCAGTCAACCGGGACAGGCTAACTATGGCTACACCTTC

abundance: -
d_gene: TRBD1
v_gene: TRBV19
j_gene: TRBJ1-1
CDR3aa: CASSLRQGSTEAFF
CDR3nt: TGTGCCAGTAGTCTTCGACAGGGCTCCACTGAAGCTTTCTTT

abundance: -
d_gene: -
v_gene: TRBV6-4
j_gene: TRBJ2-7
CDR3aa: CASSGRGTISYEQYF
CDR3nt: TGTGCCAGCAGTGGTAGGGGGACTATCTCCTACGAGCAGTACTTC

abundance: -
d_gene: -
v_gene: TRBV10-1
j_gene: TRBJ2-7
CDR3aa: CASSELSGKHYEQYF
CDR3nt: TGCGCCAGCAGTGAGTTGTCAGGGAAACACTACGAGCAGTACTTC

abundance: few
d_gene: -
v_gene: TRBV2
j_gene: TRBJ2-2
CDR3aa: CASTRPNGVGTGELFF
CDR3nt: TGTGCCAGCACCCGTCCTAACGGGGTGGGCACCGGGGAGCTGTTTTTT

abundance: -
d_gene: TRBD1
v_gene: TRBV11-2
j_gene: TRBJ2-3
CDR3aa: CASSLGGRGRTDTQYF
CDR3nt: TGTGCCAGCAGCTTAGGGGGAAGGGGGCGAACAGATACGCAGTATTTT

abundance: -
d_gene: TRBD1
v_gene: TRBV5-1
j_gene: TRBJ1-1
CDR3aa: CASSFDRGNTEAFF
CDR3nt: TGCGCCAGCAGCTTCGACAGGGGGAACACTGAAGCTTTCTTT

abundance: many
d_gene: -
v_gene: TRBV11-3
j_gene: TRBJ2-6
CDR3aa: CASSSLSSGANVLTF
CDR3nt: TGTGCCAGCAGCTCGCTTAGCTCTGGGGCCAACGTCCTGACTTTC

abundance: -
d_gene: -
v_gene: TRBV19
j_gene: TRBJ1-1
CDR3aa: CASSIVGGDTEAFF
CDR3nt: TGTGCCAGTAGTATAGTTGGAGGGGACACTGAAGCTTTCTTT

abundance: -
d_gene: -
v_gene: TRBV12-1
j_gene: TRBJ1-3
CDR3aa: CASSFIRGRRGNTIYF
CDR3nt: TGTGCCAGCAGCTTTATCAGGGGGCGCAGGGGAAACACCATATATTTT

abundance: -
d_gene: -
v_gene: TRBV27
j_gene: TRBJ2-2
CDR3aa: CASSRTGELFF
CDR3nt: TGTGCCAGCAGCCGCACCGGGGAGCTGTTTTTT

abundance: -
d_gene: TRBD2
v_gene: TRBV27
j_gene: TRBJ2-7
CDR3aa: CASSLRKEGGGAFLHEQYF
CDR3nt: TGTGCCAGCAGTTTACGAAAAGAAGGCGGGGGGGCCTTTCTCCACGAGCAGTACTTC